The 31 T cell receptor beta chains below all came from one sample that was sequenced in a study of T cell changes during pregnancy in multiple sclerosis (dated by TCRdb to about 2019). The library came from the immunoSEQ multiplex PCR assay. In TCRdb, the immuneACCESS table is reduced to in-frame sequences with V and J assigned. These tables do not hold every clone; where another copy was compared, an unresolved V gene accounts for under half, and the others remain unexplained. This sample has roughly 30,000 clones in its table, and around nine tenths of those were observed once. The biggest ten clones account for around 0.77% of the sample. The source material was CD4+ T cells from peripheral blood mononuclear cells, sampled in the first trimester of pregnancy. The receptors derive from a female donor in good health, enrolled as a control in a pregnancy study.

Details on this clone: One end of the junction does not line up with germline, which may come from a read error. The rearrangement links TRBV7-9 to TRBJ2-1; D gene ambiguous. The CDR3 is 17 residues long. The germline gives CDR1 SEHNR, CDR2 FQNEAQ (reference sequence). CDR3 nucleotides: TGTGCCAGCAGCTCTCGTCTCGACACCCGCTCCTTCAATGAGCAGTTCTTC. Translation gives CASSSRLDTRSFNEQFF.

This sequence joins TRBV30 and TRBJ2-3, with D unresolved. Per the germline V gene, CDR1 is GTSNPN and CDR2 is SVGIG (reference sequence). V was shortened by 0 bases and J by 8 bases, with 9 bases between the two germline ends. This CDR3 region has 12 residues. The CDR3 loop is CAWSVLTPTQYF. CDR3 DNA: TGTGCCTGGAGTGTATTGACTCCTACGCAGTATTTT.

The chain links TRBV7-9 to TRBJ2-7; TRBD2 agrees at 9 bases. V dropped 2 bases and J dropped 3; count of bases not matched to a gene: 2. Per germline, CDR1 SEHNR and CDR2 FQNEAQ (reference sequence). CDR3 length: 14 residues. This CDR3 is CASSLMRGGYEQYF. Written as DNA, the CDR3 is TGTGCCAGCAGCTTAATGCGGGGGGGCTACGAGCAGTACTTC.

The rearrangement joins TRBV7-3 to TRBJ2-5, with 10 bases that match TRBD1. The J call may be faulty, since TRBJ2-7 better matches the DNA end. Germline CDR1 and CDR2: SGHTA and FQGTGA. This CDR3 has 13 residues. In DNA form, the CDR3 reads TGTGCCAGCAGCTCTGACAGGGGGCGCGAGCAGTACTTC. Encoded protein: CASSSDRGREQYF.

The gene calls are TRBV9 and TRBJ2-2; D possibly corresponds to TRBD1 (5 bases). The V end was cut by 1 base, the J end by 4 bases, with 14 bases between. The CDR3 runs to 16 residues. In germline, CDR1 is SGDLS, CDR2 YYNGEE. CDR3 DNA: TGTGCCAGCAGCGTATCTGGACAAATCAGCACCGGGGAGCTGTTTTTT. It codes for CASSVSGQISTGELFF.

CDR3 DNA: TGTGCCAGCCGAGGGAACTTGAGCTCCTACGAGCAGTACTTC. This gives the protein CASRGNLSSYEQYF. The J gene is TRBJ2-7, the V gene TRBV11-2; tentative D call: TRBD2 (5 bases). Germline V CDR1 and CDR2: SGHAT, FQNNGV. The CDR3 extends over 14 amino acids. Between the trimmed V and J ends, which lost 8 bases and 0 bases, there was a span of 14 bases.

J is TRBJ2-5 and V is TRBV5-1; 7 positions agree with TRBD2. With V trimmed by 0 bases and J by 2 bases, 7 bases remained unmatched. The CDR3 is 16 residues long. CDR1 SGHRS and CDR2 YFSETQ come from the germline V gene. This CDR3 reads CASSLATTGRQETQYF. The CDR3 bases are TGCGCCAGCAGCTTGGCCACCACCGGGAGGCAAGAGACCCAGTACTTC.

The rearrangement uses TRBV29-1 and TRBJ1-1; maybe TRBD1 (5 bases). The CDR3 is made up of 13 amino acids. Trimming pared 5 bases from V and 0 bases from J, leaving 10 bases between. CDR1 and CDR2 (germline): SQVTM, ANQGSEA. CDR3 protein: CSVRQRMNTEAFF. The CDR3 DNA sequence: TGCAGCGTTAGACAGCGCATGAACACTGAAGCTTTCTTT.

The chain combines TRBV15 with TRBJ1-5; D possibly corresponds to TRBD1 (5 bases). CDR3 length: 16 amino acids. Germline V gene lookup returns CDR1 LNHNV and CDR2 YYDKDF (reference sequence). Trimming pared 0 bases from V and 11 bases from J, leaving 20 bases between. The CDR3 spells CATSRETGALGGTQHF. The CDR3 DNA reads TGTGCCACCAGCAGAGAAACAGGCGCGCTGGGGGGTACCCAGCATTTT.

This clone was seen only a few times. J is TRBJ2-7 and V is TRBV5-5; TRBD1 aligns across 12 bases. Per germline, CDR1 SGHKS and CDR2 YYEKEE (reference sequence). The CDR3 extends over 16 amino acids. The V and J ends lost 0 bases and 4 bases, in that order; junction bases with no gene match: 5. DNA for the CDR3: TGTGCCAGCAGCTTGGGGGGACAGGGGGCTCATTACGAGCAGTACTTC. This translates into CASSLGGQGAHYEQYF.

The chain has TRBV2 and TRBJ1-1; 9 bases map to TRBD1. The CDR3 is 14 amino acids. V lost 4 bases and J lost 9; bases outside the gene matches: 9. CDR1 is SNHLY, CDR2 FYNNEI, per germline. The CDR3 here is CASSADRQGEKAFF. The CDR3 DNA sequence: TGTGCCAGCAGTGCCGATCGACAGGGGGAGAAAGCTTTCTTT.

The V call is TRBV12-5, the J call TRBJ1-1; D is perhaps TRBD1 (5 bases). The CDR3 length is 14 residues. Per germline, CDR1 LGHNT and CDR2 FRNRAP. Deletions cut 1 base from V and 5 bases from J, with 11 bases between. CDR3 loop: CASGLGQSGTEAFF. The CDR3 nucleotides are TGTGCTAGTGGTTTGGGACAGAGTGGGACTGAAGCTTTCTTT.

The chain uses TRBV19 and TRBJ1-1, with 8 nucleotides matching TRBD1. Germline V gene data show CDR1 as LNHDA and CDR2 as SQIVND (reference sequence). The CDR3 runs to 14 residues. V was pared by 9 bases and J by 4 bases, with 10 bases of the junction left unmatched. The CDR3 DNA is TGTGCCAGCCTCCGACAGGGGTCGACCACTGAAGCTTTCTTT. It yields the protein CASLRQGSTTEAFF.

The V call is TRBV15, the J call TRBJ1-2; D may be TRBD1 (5 bases). Trimming took 0 bases from V and 5 from J, leaving 10 bases between them. The CDR3 loop spans 14 amino acids. The germline V gene encodes CDR1 LNHNV and CDR2 YYDKDF (reference sequence). The CDR3 DNA is TGTGCCACCAGCAGAGATCTCCAGGGTTATGGCTACACCTTC. It is translated as CATSRDLQGYGYTF.

The genes are TRBV29-1 and TRBJ1-1; D gene ambiguous. CDR1 is SQVTM, CDR2 ANQGSEA, per germline. V dropped 5 bases and J dropped 2 bases, with 6 bases sitting between them. This CDR3 has 11 amino acids. The DNA for the CDR3 is TGCAGCGTTACTCTTAACACTGAAGCTTTCTTT. Its translation: CSVTLNTEAFF.

The chain has TRBV9 and TRBJ1-2; 10 bases align to TRBD1. V dropped 0 bases and J dropped 8; count of bases not matched to a gene: 16. Germline lookup yields CDR1 SGDLS and CDR2 YYNGEE. The CDR3 spans 18 residues. DNA of the CDR3: TGTGCCAGCAGCGTAGCTCAAGGACAGGGGGGAAAGGCTAGCGGCTACACCTTC. Protein sequence: CASSVAQGQGGKASGYTF.

The chain carries TRBV27 and TRBJ2-7; a weak D match, TRBD2 (6 bases). V was clipped by 0 bases and J by 9 bases, with 15 bases between them. CDR3 size: 14 residues. Germline CDR1 reads MNHEY; CDR2 reads SMNVEV (reference sequence). The chain's CDR3 is CASSLSRDSMGQYF. The CDR3 DNA sequence: TGTGCCAGCAGTTTATCGAGGGACTCGATGGGGCAGTACTTC.

The V gene is TRBV6-5, the J gene TRBJ2-7; a weak D match, TRBD2 (6 bases). V lost 7 bases, J lost 0 bases, and 13 bases lay in between. The germline V gene encodes CDR1 MNHEY and CDR2 SVGAGI. There are 14 residues in the CDR3. CDR3 protein: CASNPSAISYEQYF. DNA for the CDR3: TGTGCCAGCAACCCTAGCGCGATCTCCTACGAGCAGTACTTC.

The V gene is TRBV7-6, the J gene TRBJ2-1; 9 bases fit TRBD2. The germline CDR1 and CDR2 sequences are SGHVS and FNYEAQ. The V segment lost 1 base and the J segment 7 bases; nucleotides outside the gene matches: 8. This CDR3 has 16 residues. DNA for the CDR3: TGTGCCAGCAGCTTAGTTTCAGCGGGGGGCTTAAATGAGCAGTTCTTC. Its protein product is CASSLVSAGGLNEQFF.

V usage is TRBV7-3 and J usage is TRBJ2-3, with 11 positions matching TRBD2. Trimming cost V 5 bases and J 2 bases; bases outside gene matches: 6. CDR1 is SGHTA, CDR2 FQGTGA, per germline. CDR3 length: 16 residues. CDR3 nucleotide sequence: TGTGCCAGCAGCCCACGACTAGCGGGGTTCACAGATACGCAGTATTTT. Translation gives CASSPRLAGFTDTQYF.

The CDR3 DNA reads as TGTGCCAGCAGCTTACGACAGGGAAGGCGGAACACTGAAGCTTTCTTT. Protein sequence: CASSLRQGRRNTEAFF. The chain links TRBV7-2 to TRBJ1-1; 7 bases fit TRBD1. The CDR3 consists of 16 residues. The germline V gene encodes CDR1 SGHTA and CDR2 FQGNSA. V was pared by 2 bases and J by 1 base, with 7 bases of the junction left unmatched.

This clone was detected only once. The rearrangement links TRBV30 to TRBJ1-2, with 8 bases fitting TRBD1. The CDR3 has 13 amino acids. The V gene end was trimmed by 0 bases and the J gene end by 9 bases; junction bases not matched to a gene: 6. Germline CDR1 GTSNPN, CDR2 SVGIG (reference sequence). In DNA form, the CDR3 reads TGTGCCTGGAGTGTAAATACAGGGGGACGCTACACCTTC. It specifies CAWSVNTGGRYTF.

The rearrangement links TRBV19 to TRBJ1-2, with 7 nucleotides matching TRBD1. V was pared by 6 bases and J by 6 bases, with 4 bases of the junction left unmatched. Germline CDR1 LNHDA, CDR2 SQIVND (reference sequence). The CDR3 has 12 amino acids. The CDR3 sequence: CASRDRDDGYTF. The CDR3 DNA reads as TGTGCCAGTAGAGACAGGGACGATGGCTACACCTTC.

The rearrangement joins TRBV11-3 to TRBJ2-5; D gene uncertain. CDR3 length equals 15 residues. V lost 1 base and J 2 bases, leaving 11 bases between the germline ends. The V gene's germline CDR1 is SGHNT and CDR2 YENEEA. CDR3 sequence reads: CASSLGQVVQETQYF. The CDR3 bases are TGTGCCAGCAGCTTAGGACAAGTAGTTCAAGAGACCCAGTACTTC.

The V call is TRBV29-1, the J call TRBJ1-2; 11 positions match TRBD1. The germline gives CDR1 SQVTM, CDR2 ANQGSEA. V was clipped by 7 bases and J by 7 bases; unmatched bases: 5. The CDR3 is 12 residues long. The CDR3 here is CSAGQGASGYTF. The CDR3 nucleotides read TGCAGCGCCGGACAGGGGGCGAGTGGCTACACCTTC.

The chain joins TRBV27 to TRBJ1-4; 10 bases fit TRBD1. Per the germline V gene, CDR1 is MNHEY and CDR2 is SMNVEV (reference sequence). The CDR3 covers 18 residues. The J segment lost 2 bases and the V segment lost 5 bases, leaving 11 bases of the junction unmatched. CDR3 nucleotides: TGTGCCAGCAGTCGACGGACAGGGGGATTGTCTACTAATGAAAAACTGTTTTTT. Encoded protein: CASSRRTGGLSTNEKLFF.

This clone was detected a few times. This chain connects TRBV2 to TRBJ2-1; tentative D call: TRBD2 (5 bases). V lost 7 bases, J lost 9 bases, and 13 bases lay in between. CDR1 and CDR2 (germline): SNHLY, FYNNEI. The CDR3 has 12 residues. In DNA form, the CDR3 reads TGTGCCAGCAAGGCCGACTACGGTGAGCAGTTCTTC. Translation gives CASKADYGEQFF.

J is TRBJ2-1 and V is TRBV5-8; TRBD2 might be the D (5 bases). The germline V gene has CDR1 SGHTS and CDR2 YDEGEE. The CDR3 consists of 13 residues. V lost 3 bases, J lost 8 bases, and 12 bases lay in between. The CDR3 region is CASSSRVRYEQFF. For the CDR3, the DNA is TGTGCCAGCAGCTCGAGGGTCCGGTATGAGCAGTTCTTC.

The chain joins TRBV27 to TRBJ1-6; TRBD1 matches at 10 bases. Germline V gene lookup returns CDR1 MNHEY and CDR2 SMNVEV (reference sequence). Trimming took 0 bases from V and 10 from J; bases not matched to a gene: 0. CDR3 length equals 14 residues. CDR3: CASSLSGQGSPLHF. The CDR3 nucleotides read TGTGCCAGCAGTTTATCGGGACAGGGGTCACCCCTCCACTTT.

The V and J genes are TRBV4-3 and TRBJ2-3, with D perhaps matching TRBD1 (5 bases). Germline V gene data show CDR1 as LGHNA and CDR2 as YSLEER. V dropped 0 bases and J dropped 1 base, with 11 bases sitting between them. The CDR3 sequence is 16 residues long. The CDR3 DNA follows: TGCGCCAGCAGCCAAGATGCCTTACAGGGCACAGATACGCAGTATTTT. Its protein is CASSQDALQGTDTQYF.

This rearrangement joins TRBV5-4 to TRBJ2-5, with TRBD1 identical over 10 bases. The trim removed 6 bases at V and 3 bases at J, leaving 11 bases unmatched. The CDR3 length is 16 residues. CDR1 SGHNT and CDR2 YYREEE come from the germline V gene (reference sequence). CDR3: CASNGRDRGEKETQYF. The CDR3 nucleotides are TGTGCCAGCAACGGCCGGGACAGGGGCGAGAAAGAGACCCAGTACTTC.